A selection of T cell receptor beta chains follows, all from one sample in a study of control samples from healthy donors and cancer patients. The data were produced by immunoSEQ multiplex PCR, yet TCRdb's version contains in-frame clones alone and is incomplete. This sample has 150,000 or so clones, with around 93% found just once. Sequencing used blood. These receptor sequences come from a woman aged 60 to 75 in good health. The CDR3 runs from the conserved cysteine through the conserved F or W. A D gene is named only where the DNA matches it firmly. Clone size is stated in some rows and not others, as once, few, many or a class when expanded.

CDR3 protein: CAISERVPQSNSPLHF
CDR3 DNA: TGTGCCATCAGTGAAAGGGTCCCTCAAAGTAATTCACCCCTCCACTTT
D gene: NA
clone size: NA
V gene: TRBV10-3
J gene: TRBJ1-6

CDR3 protein: CASSLISSYNSPLHF
CDR3 DNA: TGTGCCAGCAGCTTAATAAGCTCCTATAATTCACCCCTCCACTTT
D gene: NA
clone size: NA
V gene: TRBV7-8
J gene: TRBJ1-6

CDR3 protein: CASTPFGVANTEAFF
CDR3 DNA: TGTGCCAGCACCCCTTTCGGGGTGGCGAACACTGAAGCTTTCTTT
D gene: NA
clone size: NA
V gene: TRBV7-2
J gene: TRBJ1-1

CDR3 protein: CASSERPLSTDTQYF
CDR3 DNA: TGTGCCAGTAGTGAACGGCCGCTTAGCACAGATACGCAGTATTTT
D gene: NA
clone size: NA
V gene: TRBV19
J gene: TRBJ2-3

CDR3 protein: CASSLPLNTEAFF
CDR3 DNA: TGTGCCAGCAGCCTACCCCTGAACACTGAAGCTTTCTTT
D gene: NA
clone size: NA
V gene: TRBV5-4
J gene: TRBJ1-1

CDR3 protein: CASRMDREVSEQYF
CDR3 DNA: TGTGCCAGTAGGATGGACAGGGAGGTCTCCGAGCAGTACTTC
D gene: TRBD1
clone size: NA
V gene: TRBV19
J gene: TRBJ2-7

CDR3 protein: CASSSHTPNTEAFF
CDR3 DNA: TGTGCCAGCAGTTCACACACACCAAACACTGAAGCTTTCTTT
D gene: NA
clone size: NA
V gene: TRBV6-2/TRBV6-3
J gene: TRBJ1-1

CDR3 protein: CAISESWVTGYGYTF
CDR3 DNA: TGTGCCATCAGTGAGTCGTGGGTCACAGGGTATGGCTACACCTTC
D gene: NA
clone size: NA
V gene: TRBV10-3
J gene: TRBJ1-2

CDR3 protein: CASSPKGPGELFF
CDR3 DNA: TGTGCCAGCTCACCGAAAGGGCCCGGGGAGCTGTTTTTT
D gene: NA
clone size: NA
V gene: TRBV18
J gene: TRBJ2-2

CDR3 protein: CAISPAHATNEKLFF
CDR3 DNA: TGTGCCATCAGTCCAGCACATGCAACTAATGAAAAACTGTTTTTT
D gene: NA
clone size: NA
V gene: TRBV10-3
J gene: TRBJ1-4

CDR3 protein: CAIKGPSNEQFF
CDR3 DNA: TGTGCCATCAAAGGGCCTAGCAATGAGCAGTTCTTC
D gene: NA
clone size: once
V gene: TRBV10-3
J gene: TRBJ2-1

CDR3 protein: CASSPTAENTEAFF
CDR3 DNA: TGTGCCAGCTCACCTACAGCGGAGAACACTGAAGCTTTCTTT
D gene: NA
clone size: NA
V gene: TRBV18
J gene: TRBJ1-1

CDR3 protein: CASSSGGPETQYF
CDR3 DNA: TGTGCCAGCAGCTCGGGGGGCCCGGAGACCCAGTACTTC
D gene: NA
clone size: NA
V gene: TRBV3-1/TRBV3-2
J gene: TRBJ2-5

CDR3 protein: CASSRTSGYYNEQFF
CDR3 DNA: TGTGCCAGCAGCAGGACTAGCGGGTACTACAATGAGCAGTTCTTC
D gene: TRBD2
clone size: NA
V gene: TRBV27
J gene: TRBJ2-1

CDR3 protein: CASTPGPENIQYF
CDR3 DNA: TGTGCCAGCACCCCGGGACCCGAAAACATTCAGTACTTC
D gene: NA
clone size: NA
V gene: TRBV2
J gene: TRBJ2-4

CDR3 protein: CASSEGTGQTHF
CDR3 DNA: TGTGCCAGCAGCGAGGGAACGGGACAGACGCATTTT
D gene: TRBD1
clone size: NA
V gene: TRBV7-9
J gene: TRBJ1-4

CDR3 protein: CASSQVVYNEQFF
CDR3 DNA: TGTGCCAGCAGCCAAGTCGTGTACAATGAGCAGTTCTTC
D gene: NA
clone size: NA
V gene: TRBV4-2
J gene: TRBJ2-1